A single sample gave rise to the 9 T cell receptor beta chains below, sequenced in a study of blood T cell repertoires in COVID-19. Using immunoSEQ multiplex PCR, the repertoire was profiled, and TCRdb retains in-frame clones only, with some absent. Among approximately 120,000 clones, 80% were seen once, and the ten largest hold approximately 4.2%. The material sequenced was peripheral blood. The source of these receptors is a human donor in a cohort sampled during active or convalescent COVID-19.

The CDR3 protein is CASALEMTSGQETQYF. In nucleotides, the CDR3 is TGTGCCAGCGCCCTAGAGATGACTAGCGGTCAAGAGACCCAGTACTTC. This rearrangement joins TRBV4-2 to TRBJ2-5; TRBD2 matches 9 bases. The J segment lost 2 bases and the V segment lost 8 bases, leaving 12 bases of the junction unmatched. Germline lookup yields CDR1 LGHNA and CDR2 YNFKEQ. This CDR3 is built from 16 residues.

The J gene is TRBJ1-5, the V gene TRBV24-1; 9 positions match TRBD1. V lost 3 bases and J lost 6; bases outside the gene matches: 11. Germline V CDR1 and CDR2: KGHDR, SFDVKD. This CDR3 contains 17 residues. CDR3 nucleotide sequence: TGTGCCACCAGTGATCCCGTGGACAGGGGTGAGGTTCAGCCCCAGCATTTT. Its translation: CATSDPVDRGEVQPQHF.

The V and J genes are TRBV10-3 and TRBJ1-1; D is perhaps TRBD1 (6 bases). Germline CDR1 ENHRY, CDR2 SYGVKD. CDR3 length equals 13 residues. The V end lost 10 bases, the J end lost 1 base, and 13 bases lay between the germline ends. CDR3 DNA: TGTGCCACGGGGACAACCCAGAACACTGAAGCTTTCTTT. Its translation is CATGTTQNTEAFF.

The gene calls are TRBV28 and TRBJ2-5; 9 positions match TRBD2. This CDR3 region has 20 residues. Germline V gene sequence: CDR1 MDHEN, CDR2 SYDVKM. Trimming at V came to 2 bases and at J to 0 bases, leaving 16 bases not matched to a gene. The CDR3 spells CASSLRSGYGASGNQETQYF. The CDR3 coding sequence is TGTGCCAGCAGTTTAAGGTCCGGGTATGGCGCTAGCGGGAACCAAGAGACCCAGTACTTC.

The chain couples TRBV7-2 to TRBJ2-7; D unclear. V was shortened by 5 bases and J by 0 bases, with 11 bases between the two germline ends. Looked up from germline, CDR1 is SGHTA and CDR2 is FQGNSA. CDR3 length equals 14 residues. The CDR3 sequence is CASSQSVGSYEQYF. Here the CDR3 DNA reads TGTGCCAGCAGCCAAAGCGTAGGCTCCTACGAGCAGTACTTC.

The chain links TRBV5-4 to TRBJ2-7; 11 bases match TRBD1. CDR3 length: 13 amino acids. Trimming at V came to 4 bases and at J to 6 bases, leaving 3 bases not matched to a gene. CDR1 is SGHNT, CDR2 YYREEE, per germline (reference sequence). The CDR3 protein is CASSLDRGREQYF. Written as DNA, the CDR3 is TGTGCCAGCAGCCTGGACAGGGGGCGCGAGCAGTACTTC.

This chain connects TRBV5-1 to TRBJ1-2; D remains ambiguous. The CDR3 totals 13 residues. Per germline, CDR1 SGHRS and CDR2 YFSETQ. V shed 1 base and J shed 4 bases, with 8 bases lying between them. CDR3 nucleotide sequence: TGCGCCAGCAGCTTGACGACTGGCTATGGCTACACCTTC. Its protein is CASSLTTGYGYTF.

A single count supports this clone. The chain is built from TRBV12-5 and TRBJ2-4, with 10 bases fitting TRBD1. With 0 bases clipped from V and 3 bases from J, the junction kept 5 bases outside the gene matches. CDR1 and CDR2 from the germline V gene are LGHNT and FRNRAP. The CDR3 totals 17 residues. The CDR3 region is CASGLVPGQGDKNIQYF. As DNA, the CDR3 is TGTGCTAGTGGTTTGGTACCTGGACAGGGGGACAAAAACATTCAGTACTTC. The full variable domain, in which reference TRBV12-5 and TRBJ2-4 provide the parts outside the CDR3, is DARVTQTPRHKVTEMGQEVTMRCQPILGHNTVFWYRQTMMQGLELLAYFRNRAPLDDSGMPKDRFSAEMPDATLATLKIQPSEPRDSAVYFCASGLVPGQGDKNIQYFGAGTRLSVL.

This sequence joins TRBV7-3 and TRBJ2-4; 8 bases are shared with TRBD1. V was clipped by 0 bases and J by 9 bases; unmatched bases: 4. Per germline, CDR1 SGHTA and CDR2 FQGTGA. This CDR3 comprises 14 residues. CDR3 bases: TGTGCCAGCAGCTTAACAGGGACAGGATCCATTCAGTACTTC. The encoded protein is CASSLTGTGSIQYF.